This T cell receptor beta chain originates from a study of shared clonotypes between healthy human individuals. The CDR3 has 19 residues. Trimming left V 2 bases short and J 6 bases short, with 26 bases between. Germline values: CDR1 SGHAT, CDR2 FQNNGV. An even split of each subset's genomic DNA across several immunoSEQ plates was performed. Using immunoSEQ multiplex PCR, the repertoire was profiled, and TCRdb retains in-frame clones only, with some absent. In the table there are about 2.1 million clones, roughly 95% of which are singletons. This clone came up once. Naive CD8 cells comprised CD45RO-negative, CCR7-positively selected cells, excluding terminally differentiated effector memory CD45RA+ cells.

The receptor was derived from a young man in good health. Some clones in this sample may be carry-over from other donors' samples. The chain has TRBV11-2 and TRBJ2-1; weak D call: TRBD2 (6 bases). Material for sequencing was naive CD8+ T cells from PBMCs. The CDR3 sequence: CASSLPKRPGLRTSNEQFF. In nucleotides, the CDR3 is TGTGCCAGCAGCTTACCCAAGCGACCGGGACTTCGAACGTCCAATGAGCAGTTCTTC. Supplemented by reference TRBV11-2 and TRBJ2-1, the full variable domain reads EAGVAQSPRYKIIEKRQSVAFWCNPISGHATLYWYQQILGQGPKLLIQFQNNGVVDDSQLPKDRFSAERLKGVDSTLKIQPAKLEDSAVYLCASSLPKRPGLRTSNEQFFGPGTRLTVL.